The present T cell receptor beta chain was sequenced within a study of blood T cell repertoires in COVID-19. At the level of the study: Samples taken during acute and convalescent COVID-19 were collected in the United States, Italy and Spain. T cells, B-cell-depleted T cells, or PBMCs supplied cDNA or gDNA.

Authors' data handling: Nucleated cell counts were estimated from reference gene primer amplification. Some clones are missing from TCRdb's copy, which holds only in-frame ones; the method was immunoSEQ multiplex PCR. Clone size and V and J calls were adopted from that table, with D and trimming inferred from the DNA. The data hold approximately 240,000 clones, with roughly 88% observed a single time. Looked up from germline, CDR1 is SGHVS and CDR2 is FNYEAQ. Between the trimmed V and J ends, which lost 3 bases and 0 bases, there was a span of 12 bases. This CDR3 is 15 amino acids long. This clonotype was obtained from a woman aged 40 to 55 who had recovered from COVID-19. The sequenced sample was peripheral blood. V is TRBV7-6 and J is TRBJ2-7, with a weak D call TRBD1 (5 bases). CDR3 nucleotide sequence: TGTGCCAGCAGCTTTGGCCAAGGGGCCTCCTACGAGCAGTACTTC. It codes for CASSFGQGASYEQYF. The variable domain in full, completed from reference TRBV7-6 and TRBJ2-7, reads GAGVSQSPRYKVTKRGQDVALRCDPISGHVSLYWYRQALGQGPEFLTYFNYEAQQDKSGLPNDRFSAERPEGSISTLTIQRTEQRDSAMYRCASSFGQGASYEQYFGPGTRLTVT.